These 9 T cell receptor beta chains were sequenced from one sample in a study of blood T cell repertoires in COVID-19. The method was immunoSEQ multiplex PCR; TCRdb's version includes in-frame clones alone and lacks a portion of them. The profile shows under 150,000 clones, roughly 79% of them singletons. What was sequenced was peripheral blood. Receptors were obtained from a human donor in a cohort sampled during active COVID-19.

This sequence joins TRBV18 and TRBJ1-5; D unresolved. V was clipped by 1 base and J by 1 base, with 11 bases between them. The CDR3 runs 16 residues. Germline V CDR1 and CDR2: KGHSH, LQKENI. CDR3 region: CASSPQLDLSNQPQHF. The CDR3 DNA follows: TGTGCCAGCTCACCACAACTAGACCTCAGCAATCAGCCCCAGCATTTT.

The chain uses TRBV7-8 and TRBJ1-5, with 9 positions matching TRBD1. This CDR3 has 15 amino acids. Looked up from germline, CDR1 is SGHVS and CDR2 is FQNEAQ. V lost 5 bases, J lost 7 bases, and 9 bases stayed unmatched. The CDR3 bases are TGTGCCAGCAGCGCGATACAGGGGGCGCGGCAGCCCCAGCATTTT. Protein: CASSAIQGARQPQHF. Together with reference TRBV7-8 and TRBJ1-5, the CDR3 gives the full variable domain: GAGVSQSPRYKVAKRGQDVALRCDPISGHVSLFWYQQALGQGPEFLTYFQNEAQLDKSGLPSDRFFAERPEGSVSTLKIQRTQQEDSAVYLCASSAIQGARQPQHFGDGTRLSIL.

With regard to this clone: Other nucleotide sequences from this sample produce the same CDR3. The V gene is TRBV5-1, the J gene TRBJ2-6, with 9 bases identical to TRBD1. Germline CDR1 and CDR2: SGHRS and YFSETQ. The CDR3 sequence is 18 residues long. V shed 3 bases, J shed 0 bases, and the junction held 7 bases outside the gene matches. The CDR3 sequence is CASSSTGGGDSGANVLTF. The CDR3 bases are TGCGCCAGCAGCTCGACAGGGGGTGGTGACTCTGGGGCCAACGTCCTGACTTTC.

This chain uses TRBV2 with TRBJ2-1; no clear D gene. V lost 4 bases, J lost 0 bases, and 13 bases lay in between. The germline gives CDR1 SNHLY, CDR2 FYNNEI. The length of the CDR3 is 16 residues. The CDR3 nucleotides read TGTGCCAGCAGTGCTACGGTGGTAAACTCCTACAATGAGCAGTTCTTC. Translating it yields CASSATVVNSYNEQFF.

The chain uses TRBV19 and TRBJ2-1, with TRBD1 matching over 8 bases. CDR1 is LNHDA, CDR2 SQIVND, per germline (reference sequence). There are 14 residues in the CDR3. Trimming cost V 1 base and J 7 bases; bases outside gene matches: 3. CDR3 sequence: CASSIGTGFNEQFF. CDR3 nucleotide sequence: TGTGCCAGTAGTATAGGGACAGGGTTTAATGAGCAGTTCTTC.

CDR3 protein: CATPDRNTGELFF. CDR3 nucleotide sequence: TGTGCCACCCCGGACAGGAACACCGGGGAGCTGTTTTTT. This sequence joins TRBV28 and TRBJ2-2; a weak D match, TRBD1 (6 bases). Per the germline V gene, CDR1 is MDHEN and CDR2 is SYDVKM. V lost 10 bases to trimming and J lost 1 base, with 10 bases between them. CDR3 length equals 13 residues.

This clone was seen only once. V is TRBV7-9 and J is TRBJ2-5; TRBD1 aligns across 9 bases. Germline trimming cut 4 bases from V and 2 bases from J; bases unmatched to any gene: 5. In germline, CDR1 is SEHNR, CDR2 FQNEAQ (reference sequence). CDR3 length: 15 residues. The CDR3 nucleotides are TGTGCCAGCAGCTCACCGGGACAGGGACAAGAGACCCAGTACTTC. Protein sequence: CASSSPGQGQETQYF. Based on the CDR3 plus reference TRBV7-9 and TRBJ2-5, the full variable domain is DTGVSQNPRHKITKRGQNVTFRCDPISEHNRLYWYRQTLGQGPEFLTYFQNEAQLEKSRLLSDRFSAERPKGSFSTLEIQRTEQGDSAMYLCASSSPGQGQETQYFGPGTRLLVL.

The gene calls are TRBV5-4 and TRBJ2-7; TRBD1 agrees at 7 bases. Germline CDR1 SGHNT, CDR2 YYREEE (reference sequence). V lost 4 bases and J lost 4; bases outside the gene matches: 11. The CDR3 totals 15 residues. The CDR3, as DNA: TGTGCCAGCAGCCCCGGGACAGAAAAGACTTACGAGCAGTACTTC. Translating gives CASSPGTEKTYEQYF.

The V and J genes are TRBV5-1 and TRBJ2-3; possibly TRBD2 for D (5 bases). V lost 3 bases and J lost 0, with 11 bases in between. The germline CDR1 and CDR2 sequences are SGHRS and YFSETQ. The CDR3 is made up of 15 amino acids. The CDR3 region has the DNA TGCGCCAGCAGCTCCTCTAGCCCTAGCACAGATACGCAGTATTTT. Its translation: CASSSSSPSTDTQYF.